The text below deals with one T cell receptor (beta chain). The data belong to a study of shared clonotypes between healthy human individuals. TCRdb keeps only in-frame clones here, not all; method: immunoSEQ multiplex PCR. The profile covers about 2,100,000 clones, with approximately 94% appearing a single time and about 1.8% taken by the ten largest. Terminally differentiated effector memory CD45RA+ cells were left out of the naive CD8 fraction, which was CD45RO-negative and positively selected for CCR7. Germline V gene lookup returns CDR1 MNHNS and CDR2 SASEGT. Trimming removed 8 bases from V and 14 bases from J, with 12 bases in between. This CDR3 region has 9 residues.

The sample taken for sequencing was naive CD8+ T cells from PBMCs. This clonotype was obtained from a man aged 18 to 29 in good health. Some clones in this sample may be carry-over from other donors' samples. The J gene is TRBJ1-1, the V gene TRBV6-1; tentatively, D is TRBD1 (6 bases). This CDR3 reads CASGPGGFF. The CDR3 DNA reads as TGTGCCAGCGGGCCGGGGGGCTTCTTT.